Listed below are T cell receptor beta chains from one sample, sequenced in a study of blood T cell repertoires in COVID-19. The assay was immunoSEQ multiplex PCR, and TCRdb's table has in-frame clones only and misses some. The table lists roughly 430,000 clones, roughly 84% of them singletons, with 1.4% in the top ten. Specimen: PBMCs or T cells enriched from blood (not recorded which). The receptors stem from a woman between 18 and 29 years old who had been exposed to COVID-19. Both conserved end residues are part of each CDR3. A D gene is named only where the DNA matches it firmly. Part of the rows lack a size; the others show once, few, many or a class for expanded clones.

>NA|NA|TRBJ2-5|TRBV21-1|14
CASLTKTSWETQYF
TGTGCCAGCCTGACGAAGACTAGCTGGGAGACCCAGTACTTC
>NA|NA|TRBJ1-5|TRBV12-3/TRBV12-4|13
CASSLAGDQPQHF
TGTGCCAGCAGTTTAGCCGGGGATCAGCCCCAGCATTTT
>NA|TRBD1|TRBJ2-7|TRBV27|15
CASRFTGTGHYEQYF
TGTGCCAGCAGATTTACGGGGACAGGGCACTACGAGCAGTACTTC
>NA|NA|TRBJ1-2|TRBV5-6|16
CASSLLGDLEGYGYTF
TGTGCCAGCAGCTTGTTGGGGGACTTGGAGGGCTATGGCTACACCTTC
>NA|TRBD1|TRBJ2-7|TRBV11-2|15
CASSLGVTGAYEQYF
TGTGCCAGCAGCTTAGGGGTGACAGGGGCATACGAGCAGTACTTC
>NA|TRBD1|TRBJ2-7|TRBV6-5|15
CASSFGTATSYEQYF
TGTGCCAGCAGTTTTGGGACAGCCACTTCCTACGAGCAGTACTTC
>NA|TRBD1|TRBJ2-7|TRBV5-1|14
CASSWSGTGYEQYF
TGCGCCAGCAGCTGGTCCGGGACAGGGTACGAGCAGTACTTC
>NA|NA|TRBJ1-4|TRBV3-1/TRBV3-2|17
CASSQDLSVWGPEKLFF
TGTGCCAGCAGCCAAGACTTATCGGTGTGGGGGCCTGAAAAACTGTTTTTT
>once|TRBD2|TRBJ2-3|TRBV4-2|16
CASSQDAGGPTDTQYF
TGTGCCAGCAGCCAAGATGCGGGAGGGCCCACAGATACGCAGTATTTT
>NA|TRBD1|TRBJ2-7|TRBV6-5|15
CASTQGADISYEQYF
TGTGCCAGCACCCAGGGGGCGGACATCTCCTACGAGCAGTACTTC
>NA|TRBD1|TRBJ1-3|TRBV2|16
CASRDRGPLNGNTIYF
TGTGCCAGCAGAGACAGGGGGCCTCTCAATGGAAACACCATATATTTT
>NA|TRBD1|TRBJ1-6|TRBV19|13
CSLETGGNSPLHF
TGCTCCCTTGAAACAGGGGGCAATTCACCCCTCCACTTT
>NA|TRBD1|TRBJ2-3|TRBV7-2|14
CASSPGQGTDTQYF
TGTGCCAGCAGCCCAGGACAGGGGACAGATACGCAGTATTTT
>NA|TRBD2|TRBJ2-1|TRBV27|15
CASSFSGSGYNEQFF
TGTGCCAGCAGTTTCAGCGGGAGCGGGTACAATGAGCAGTTCTTC
>NA|NA|TRBJ2-1|TRBV9|14
CASSAETEDNEQFF
TGTGCCAGCAGCGCCGAGACTGAAGACAATGAGCAGTTCTTC
>NA|NA|TRBJ2-5|TRBV6-2/TRBV6-3|16
CASSYFGQPNQETQYF
TGTGCCAGCAGTTACTTTGGACAGCCTAACCAAGAGACCCAGTACTTC
>NA|NA|TRBJ1-1|TRBV9|13
CASSVGGDTEAFF
TGTGCCAGCAGCGTAGGGGGAGACACTGAAGCTTTCTTT
>NA|TRBD1|TRBJ2-7|TRBV4-1|14
CASSQRDRLYEQYF
TGCGCCAGCAGCCAAAGGGACAGGCTCTACGAGCAGTACTTC
>once|NA|TRBJ2-1|TRBV7-2|15
CASSLVALLYNEQFF
TGTGCCAGCAGCTTAGTTGCCCTACTATACAATGAGCAGTTCTTC
>once|NA|TRBJ1-1|TRBV15|15
CATSREMGGNTEAFF
TGTGCCACCAGCAGAGAGATGGGGGGGAACACTGAAGCTTTCTTT
>once|NA|TRBJ1-6|TRBV7-8|14
CASSFPGMDSPLHF
TGTGCCAGCAGCTTCCCCGGGATGGATTCACCCCTCCACTTT
>NA|TRBD2|TRBJ2-3|TRBV27|15
CASSLPGGVTDTQYF
TGTGCCAGCAGCCTCCCGGGGGGGGTCACAGATACGCAGTATTTT
>NA|NA|TRBJ1-1|TRBV7-2|12
CASSPRGTEAFF
TGTGCCAGCAGTCCAAGGGGGACTGAAGCTTTCTTT
>NA|NA|TRBJ2-7|TRBV3-1/TRBV3-2|15
CASSQDGYPGYEQYF
TGTGCCAGCAGCCAAGATGGTTACCCGGGGTACGAGCAGTACTTC
>NA|NA|TRBJ1-3|TRBV15|13
CATSKSSGNTIYF
TGTGCCACCAGCAAGAGCTCTGGAAACACCATATATTTT
>NA|NA|TRBJ1-4|TRBV12-3/TRBV12-4|13
CASSFYQEEKLFF
TGTGCCAGCAGTTTTTATCAAGAGGAAAAACTGTTTTTT
>few|NA|TRBJ1-5|TRBV7-9|15
CASSLRGTGNQPQHF
TGTGCCAGCAGCTTGAGGGGGACGGGCAATCAGCCCCAGCATTTT
>NA|NA|TRBJ1-5|TRBV6-1|17
CASSEGPLRGSNQPQHF
TGTGCCAGCAGTGAAGGGCCACTTAGGGGTAGCAATCAGCCCCAGCATTTT
>NA|TRBD1|TRBJ1-2|TRBV29-1|12
CSDLDRGEGYTF
TGCAGCGATCTGGACAGGGGGGAGGGCTACACCTTC
>NA|TRBD2|TRBJ2-1|TRBV9|14
CASSVELARNEQFF
TGTGCCAGCAGCGTAGAACTAGCGCGGAATGAGCAGTTCTTC
>NA|NA|TRBJ2-7|TRBV19|15
CASSIGDYVSYEQYF
TGTGCCAGTAGTATAGGCGATTACGTCTCCTACGAGCAGTACTTC
>NA|NA|TRBJ1-1|TRBV6-5|14
CASSWTDRRTEAFF
TGTGCCAGCAGTTGGACCGACAGGCGAACTGAAGCTTTCTTT
>NA|NA|TRBJ1-3|TRBV28|13
CASLRVTGNTIYF
TGTGCCAGCCTCCGGGTCACTGGAAACACCATATATTTT
>few|TRBD1|TRBJ1-2|TRBV25-1|14
CASSRGASNYGYTF
TGTGCCAGCAGCAGGGGGGCCTCTAACTATGGCTACACCTTC
>NA|NA|TRBJ1-1|TRBV29-1|16
CSAIFYFDSMNTEAFF
TGCAGCGCTATATTTTACTTCGATAGCATGAACACTGAAGCTTTCTTT
>few|TRBD2|TRBJ2-5|TRBV19|14
CASRGTRTQETQYF
TGTGCCAGTAGGGGGACTAGGACCCAAGAGACCCAGTACTTC
>NA|NA|TRBJ2-4|TRBV7-2|16
CASSSLTMLAKNIQYF
TGTGCCAGCAGCTCACTAACTATGTTAGCCAAAAACATTCAGTACTTC
>NA|TRBD2|TRBJ2-1|TRBV9|15
CASSVEGGPYNEQFF
TGTGCCAGCAGCGTCGAGGGAGGGCCCTACAATGAGCAGTTCTTC
>many|TRBD1|TRBJ1-1|TRBV25-1|11
CASSRQGQAFF
TGTGCCAGCAGTAGACAGGGGCAGGCTTTCTTT